Below, 16 T cell receptor beta chains from the same sample are listed, as sequenced in a study of ipilimumab plus nivolumab after autologous stem cell transplantation. Clones were read by immunoSEQ multiplex PCR, and TCRdb kept only the in-frame ones, dropping some. The sample lists 77,000 or so clones, nearly 85% occurring once. This material consisted of PBMCs, taken in a trial of ipilimumab plus nivolumab as post-transplant consolidation. These receptors all come from a male donor with diffuse large B-cell lymphoma.

The chain is built from TRBV7-2 and TRBJ2-2; no firm D call. With 3 bases removed from V and 6 bases from J, the gap between germline ends came to 14 bases. CDR3 size: 15 residues. Looked up from germline, CDR1 is SGHTA and CDR2 is FQGNSA. The CDR3: CASSLAVWVAGELFF. CDR3 nucleotide sequence: TGTGCCAGCAGCTTGGCGGTGTGGGTTGCCGGGGAGCTGTTTTTT. Combining the CDR3 with reference TRBV7-2 and TRBJ2-2 gives the whole variable domain GAGVSQSPSNKVTEKGKDVELRCDPISGHTALYWYRQSLGQGLEFLIYFQGNSAPDKSGLPSDRFSAERTGGSVSTLTIQRTQQEDSAVYLCASSLAVWVAGELFFGEGSRLTVL.

V is TRBV19 and J is TRBJ1-1; no clear D gene. V was clipped by 5 bases and J by 0 bases, with 16 bases between them. The CDR3 runs 16 residues. The V gene's germline CDR1 is LNHDA and CDR2 SQIVND (reference sequence). For the CDR3, the DNA is TGTGCCAGTAGTCCTCGGGGAGGGTTGATGAACACTGAAGCTTTCTTT. Amino acid sequence: CASSPRGGLMNTEAFF.

This sequence joins TRBV19 and TRBJ1-5, with D possibly TRBD1 on 5 matching bases. V was trimmed by 5 bases and J by 2 bases, leaving 16 bases between them. The CDR3 totals 16 residues. CDR1 is LNHDA and CDR2 is SQIVND in the germline V gene (reference sequence). Here the CDR3 reads CASSLGRRSGNQPQHF. In DNA form, the CDR3 reads TGTGCCAGTAGTTTGGGACGGAGATCGGGCAATCAGCCCCAGCATTTT.

This clone showed up just once. The chain couples TRBV12-5 to TRBJ1-5; 9 positions agree with TRBD1. The CDR3 is made up of 18 amino acids. The junction had 15 bases not matched to a gene; V was cut back by 2 bases and J by 7 bases. Germline values: CDR1 LGHNT, CDR2 FRNRAP. CDR3 residues: CASGLTSGTGWGNQPQHF. The CDR3 DNA sequence: TGTGCTAGTGGTTTGACCTCCGGGACAGGGTGGGGGAACCAGCCCCAGCATTTT.

The chain couples TRBV19 to TRBJ1-1; D is unresolved. The CDR3 sequence is 11 residues long. Deletions cut 5 bases from V and 3 bases from J, with 4 bases between. CDR1 is LNHDA, CDR2 SQIVND, per germline (reference sequence). The chain's CDR3 is CASSRYTEAFF. The CDR3 DNA follows: TGTGCCAGTAGTCGGTACACTGAAGCTTTCTTT.

The CDR3 bases are TGTGCCAGCAGCCGGATTCTAGCCGGAGAGACCCAGTACTTC. Its translation: CASSRILAGETQYF. J is TRBJ2-5 and V is TRBV14, with D possibly TRBD2 on 5 matching bases. The CDR3 sequence is 14 residues long. V lost 4 bases to trimming and J lost 4 bases, with 13 bases between them. Germline-derived CDR1 and CDR2 are SGHDN and FVKESK.

The rearrangement links TRBV5-5 to TRBJ2-3; TRBD1 is a possible D gene (5 bases). Per the germline V gene, CDR1 is SGHKS and CDR2 is YYEKEE (reference sequence). V was trimmed by 0 bases and J by 0 bases, leaving 11 bases between them. This CDR3 spans 16 amino acids. The CDR3 DNA reads TGTGCCAGCAGCTTGGCAGCGACAGTTAGCACAGATACGCAGTATTTT. As protein: CASSLAATVSTDTQYF.

V is TRBV9 and J is TRBJ2-1, with a tentative D call TRBD1 (6 bases). Trimming cost V 4 bases and J 0 bases, with 14 bases left between them. The CDR3 runs 16 residues. The germline V gene encodes CDR1 SGDLS and CDR2 YYNGEE. CDR3 in amino acids: CASSTLDRSSYNEQFF. CDR3 DNA sequence: TGTGCCAGCAGCACCCTGGACAGATCCTCCTACAATGAGCAGTTCTTC.

This sequence joins TRBV7-6 and TRBJ2-5; tentative D call: TRBD2 (6 bases). The ends were cut back, 5 bases at V and 0 bases at J, with 10 bases in the middle. CDR3 length: 14 residues. CDR1 is SGHVS and CDR2 is FNYEAQ in the germline V gene. The CDR3 bases are TGTGCCAGCAGCCAGCGGGCGGACCAAGAGACCCAGTACTTC. Residues: CASSQRADQETQYF. Full variable domain (outside the CDR3, taken from reference TRBV7-6 and TRBJ2-5): GAGVSQSPRYKVTKRGQDVALRCDPISGHVSLYWYRQALGQGPEFLTYFNYEAQQDKSGLPNDRFSAERPEGSISTLTIQRTEQRDSAMYRCASSQRADQETQYFGPGTRLLVL.

In DNA, the CDR3 is TGTGCCAGCAGCTCAAGGACAGGGTCCACAGATACGCAGTATTTT. Translating it yields CASSSRTGSTDTQYF. This sequence joins TRBV7-8 and TRBJ2-3; 8 bases fit TRBD1. This CDR3 spans 15 amino acids. With V trimmed by 4 bases and J by 2 bases, 5 bases remained unmatched. Germline values: CDR1 SGHVS, CDR2 FQNEAQ.

V is TRBV6-1 and J is TRBJ1-1; possibly TRBD1 for D (5 bases). The ends were cut back, 8 bases at V and 5 bases at J, with 15 bases in the middle. This CDR3 is 13 amino acids long. CDR1 is MNHNS and CDR2 is SASEGT in the germline V gene. The CDR3 DNA is TGTGCCAGCCGGCAGGGAGGGAATACTGAAGCTTTCTTT. Translation: CASRQGGNTEAFF.

The chain has TRBV29-1 and TRBJ2-5; D gene unclear. This CDR3 has 12 residues. V gave up 2 bases and J gave up 1 base, with 5 bases separating them. Germline V gives CDR1 SQVTM, CDR2 ANQGSEA. CDR3: CSVEMVQETQYF. For the CDR3, the DNA is TGCAGCGTTGAAATGGTCCAAGAGACCCAGTACTTC.

Comments on this clone: Possible read error: a much larger clone is one base away. V is TRBV9 and J is TRBJ2-3; D remains unclear. Germline CDR1 SGDLS, CDR2 YYNGEE. V lost 0 bases and J lost 3, with 5 bases in between. The CDR3 is 13 amino acids. CDR3 residues: CASSVERTDTQYF. CDR3 DNA: TGTGCCAGCAGCGTAGAGAGGACAGATACGCAGTATTTT.

V and J are TRBV7-8 and TRBJ2-7; TRBD1 might be the D (6 bases). The germline V gene has CDR1 SGHVS and CDR2 FQNEAQ. This CDR3 contains 13 residues. With 1 base removed from V and 2 bases from J, the gap between germline ends came to 6 bases. The CDR3 reads CASSLDRAYEQYF. CDR3 in DNA: TGTGCCAGCAGCTTAGACAGGGCCTACGAGCAGTACTTC.

The rearrangement joins TRBV11-2 to TRBJ2-5; D ambiguous. Germline CDR1 reads SGHAT; CDR2 reads FQNNGV. Trimming left V 5 bases short and J 2 bases short, with 0 bases between. This CDR3 region has 10 residues. CDR3 sequence reads: CASSQETQYF. The CDR3 coding sequence is TGTGCCAGCAGCCAAGAGACCCAGTACTTC.

The chain couples TRBV5-8 to TRBJ2-5; 7 bases align to TRBD1. The V gene end was trimmed by 5 bases and the J gene end by 5 bases; junction bases not matched to a gene: 6. Looked up from germline, CDR1 is SGHTS and CDR2 is YDEGEE. The CDR3 extends over 13 amino acids. CDR3 in DNA: TGTGCCAGCAGACCCGACAGGGCGGAGACCCAGTACTTC. Protein: CASRPDRAETQYF.